The rows below give T cell receptor beta chains drawn from one sample of a study of blood T cell repertoires in COVID-19. The method was immunoSEQ multiplex PCR; TCRdb's version includes in-frame clones alone and lacks a portion of them. The sample lists 190,000 or so clones; 85% to 90% were seen once. Sequenced: PBMCs or T cells enriched from blood (not recorded which). These receptors were taken from a man between 25 and 39 years old who had recovered from COVID-19. Each CDR3 is given without its conserved first and last residue. Each record gives: D gene, V gene, CDR3 protein. A D gene is named only where the DNA matches it firmly.

TRBD1 | TRBV19 | ASSMGQGNTEAF
- | TRBV6-5 | ASSYSTSSYNEQF
TRBD1 | TRBV6-5 | ASSSLRDRGQPLH
TRBD2 | TRBV4-3 | ASSQERTSGSADTQY
- | TRBV10-3 | AISGMRFQETQY
TRBD1 | TRBV23-1 | ASSLRDRELGNEQF
TRBD1 | TRBV28 | ASSLAGGKADTGELF
- | TRBV12-3/TRBV12-4 | ASSHTDTQY
- | TRBV7-2 | ASSLGGEAGQPQH
- | TRBV30 | ACQQGYSNQPQH
TRBD1 | TRBV14 | ASSLASGTGGEAF
TRBD1 | TRBV28 | ASSLTIRDRVDYEQY
- | TRBV12-3/TRBV12-4 | ASSVGEAF
TRBD1 | TRBV24-1 | ATSDLTRTGNYNEQF
- | TRBV7-9 | ASSILQGNEQY
- | TRBV9 | ASSVDPQGLPPGDEKLF
TRBD2 | TRBV5-5 | ASSPIAGVRREQY
- | TRBV5-1 | ASSLVGGTRGNTIY
- | TRBV7-9 | ASSSAYEQY
- | TRBV12-3/TRBV12-4 | ASSQGLHYGYT